Each of the 21 T cell receptor beta chains below was sequenced from the same sample in a study of CD8 T cells in ankylosing spondylitis. Study results and limitations: Blood of patients with ankylosing spondylitis appeared to be characterized by a TCR beta motif of seven or eight highly homologous variants.

MiXCR was run by TCRdb on the 5' RACE reads, yielding one entry per CDR3 protein. Among more than 500,000 distinct CDR3 sequences listed, over 4% were seen once. These receptors lack a known antigen. The sample comprised blood, either unsorted or a sorted T cell fraction (not recorded which). Receptors originate from a male donor with ankylosing spondylitis.

The rearrangement links TRBV7-6 to TRBJ2-1, with 13 positions matching TRBD2. Trimming cost V 3 bases and J 7 bases; bases outside gene matches: 3. Germline CDR1 reads SGHVS; CDR2 reads FNYEAQ. This CDR3 has 15 residues. The CDR3 DNA is TGTGCCAGCAGCTTCCGGACTAGCGGGAGTAATGAGCAGTTCTTC. Translation gives CASSFRTSGSNEQFF.

In this sample, this clonotype turned up many times. This chain uses TRBV29-1 with TRBJ2-7; D call uncertain. Germline lookup yields CDR1 SQVTM and CDR2 ANQGSEA. The CDR3 extends over 13 amino acids. Trimming took 5 bases from V and 7 from J, leaving 18 bases between them. CDR3 in DNA: TGCAGCGTTTTGACCCGATTTGCCCCTGAGCAGTACTTC. Translation: CSVLTRFAPEQYF.

This clonotype was observed a few times. J is TRBJ2-7 and V is TRBV20-1; 14 nucleotides match TRBD2. V lost 3 bases to trimming and J lost 2 bases; unmatched junction nucleotides: 9. There are 17 residues in the CDR3. Germline V CDR1 and CDR2: DFQATT, SNEGSKA (reference sequence). DNA of the CDR3: TGCAGTGCTAGTTATGGACTAGCGGGAGGAGTGGCCTACGAGCAGTACTTC. Translation: CSASYGLAGGVAYEQYF.

This clonotype was detected many times. The V and J genes are TRBV5-1 and TRBJ2-1; perhaps D is TRBD1 or TRBD2 (5 bases each). Germline assignment: CDR1 SGHRS and CDR2 YFSETQ. The CDR3 loop spans 14 amino acids. V shed 4 bases and J shed 1 base, with 9 bases lying between them. CDR3 nucleotides: TGCGCCAGCAGCGGGGACGTTTCCTACAATGAGCAGTTCTTC. This gives the protein CASSGDVSYNEQFF. The full variable domain, with the rest looked up from reference TRBV5-1 and TRBJ2-1, is KAGVTQTPRYLIKTRGQQVTLSCSPISGHRSVSWYQQTPGQGLQFLFEYFSETQRNKGNFPGRFSGRQFSNSRSEMNVSTLELGDSALYLCASSGDVSYNEQFFGPGTRLTVL.

In its sample, this clonotype was seen many times. The CDR3 here is CASSFRGNNQPQHF. The CDR3 DNA reads as TGTGCCAGCAGTTTTCGAGGGAACAATCAGCCCCAGCATTTT. This sequence joins TRBV28 and TRBJ1-5; D is undetermined. Germline V lookup: CDR1 MDHEN, CDR2 SYDVKM. The V and J ends lost 3 bases and 3 bases respectively, with 9 bases between them. This CDR3 contains 14 residues.

This clonotype has ten or more counts. J is TRBJ1-2 and V is TRBV10-3; D unresolved. Trimming pared 3 bases from V and 4 bases from J, leaving 9 bases between. CDR1 is ENHRY, CDR2 SYGVKD, per germline. The CDR3 consists of 13 residues. The CDR3 nucleotides read TGTGCCATCAGTGAAGATAGGGCCTATGGCTACACCTTC. It is translated as CAISEDRAYGYTF.

Ten or more counts support this clonotype. CDR3 DNA: TGCAGTGCTAGTAGGGGTTTAGCATATCAGCCCCAGCATTTT. This codes for CSASRGLAYQPQHF. The chain couples TRBV20-1 to TRBJ1-5, with D possibly being TRBD1 (5 bases). Germline CDR1 DFQATT, CDR2 SNEGSKA (reference sequence). Trimming took 3 bases from V and 5 from J, leaving 14 bases between them. This CDR3 has 14 amino acids.

This clonotype came up many times. The J gene is TRBJ2-1, the V gene TRBV20-1; 9 bases agree with TRBD2. Germline CDR1 DFQATT, CDR2 SNEGSKA (reference sequence). This CDR3 is built from 14 residues. V gave up 1 base and J gave up 15 bases; unmatched junction bases: 13. The CDR3 region has the DNA TGCAGTGCTAGAGGGCCCGGGACTAGCCGAGTATGGTTCTTC. This translates into CSARGPGTSRVWFF.

The table lists this clonotype with many counts. This chain joins TRBV15 and TRBJ2-7; 8 positions agree with TRBD1. There are 14 residues in the CDR3. CDR1 and CDR2 from the germline V gene are LNHNV and YYDKDF (reference sequence). The V and J ends lost 1 base and 3 bases, in that order; junction bases with no gene match: 2. CDR3 sequence reads: CATSRGTGIYEQYF. In nucleotides, the CDR3 is TGTGCCACCAGCAGAGGGACAGGGATCTACGAGCAGTACTTC.

The chain couples TRBV12-3 or TRBV12-4 to TRBJ1-5, with D possibly being TRBD1 (6 bases). The CDR3 spans 15 residues. The germline V and J ends were trimmed by 7 bases and 4 bases, with 17 bases remaining between them. CDR3 in DNA: TGTGCCAGCACTCGCGAAGGGGGGATGAATCAGCCCCAGCATTTT. Its translation: CASTREGGMNQPQHF.

This clonotype has a count of ten or more. V usage is TRBV7-9 and J usage is TRBJ2-5, with TRBD2 identical over 7 bases. This CDR3 contains 13 residues. V lost 7 bases to trimming and J lost 3 bases; unmatched junction nucleotides: 5. Germline V CDR1 and CDR2: SEHNR, FQNEAQ (reference sequence). The chain's CDR3 is CASNRLAKETQYF. As DNA, the CDR3 is TGTGCCAGCAACAGACTAGCCAAAGAGACCCAGTACTTC. The entire variable domain, with the rest obtained from reference TRBV7-9 and TRBJ2-5, is as follows: DTGVSQNPRHKITKRGQNVTFRCDPISEHNRLYWYRQTLGQGPEFLTYFQNEAQLEKSRLLSDRFSAERPKGSFSTLEIQRTEQGDSAMYLCASNRLAKETQYFGPGTRLLVL.

This clonotype was found many times. The J gene is TRBJ2-7, the V gene TRBV7-9; D perhaps matches TRBD1 (6 bases). This CDR3 has 15 residues. Trimming pared 2 bases from V and 3 bases from J, leaving 14 bases between. Per germline, CDR1 SEHNR and CDR2 FQNEAQ (reference sequence). The CDR3 DNA follows: TGTGCCAGCAGCTTAAGGGCAGGGGTGAGCTACGAGCAGTACTTC. Amino acid sequence: CASSLRAGVSYEQYF.

This clonotype was observed at least ten times. This chain links TRBV6-2 or TRBV6-3 with TRBJ1-5; a possible D gene is TRBD1 (5 bases). Trimming removed 2 bases at V and 1 base at J, with 6 bases between. The CDR3 consists of 14 residues. Looked up from germline, CDR1 is MNHEY and CDR2 is SVGEGT. CDR3 bases: TGTGCCAGCAGTTACCGGGACAGCAATCAGCCCCAGCATTTT. It specifies CASSYRDSNQPQHF.

The sample holds many counts of this clonotype. The V call is TRBV6-1, the J call TRBJ2-3; TRBD2 matches at 8 bases. Germline V gene data show CDR1 as MNHNS and CDR2 as SASEGT. The CDR3 covers 13 residues. The V gene end was trimmed by 7 bases and the J gene end by 6 bases; junction bases not matched to a gene: 6. CDR3 coding DNA: TGTGCCAGCATCCAACCGGGGGGGGATACGCAGTATTTT. This codes for CASIQPGGDTQYF.

This clonotype was picked up many times. The chain joins TRBV6-5 to TRBJ1-2; 8 bases are shared with TRBD1. Germline V gene lookup returns CDR1 MNHEY and CDR2 SVGAGI. V was pared by 2 bases and J by 7 bases, with 6 bases of the junction left unmatched. The CDR3 runs 14 residues. This CDR3 is CASSYGQGMGGYTF. For the CDR3, the DNA is TGTGCCAGCAGTTACGGACAGGGTATGGGTGGCTACACCTTC.

The V and J genes are TRBV5-1 and TRBJ2-1; 7 nucleotides agree with TRBD2. From germline, CDR1 is SGHRS and CDR2 YFSETQ. The V segment lost 2 bases and the J segment 7 bases; nucleotides outside the gene matches: 9. The CDR3 runs to 15 residues. CDR3 nucleotides: TGCGCCAGCAGCTTCGACTCACCCGGGAGGAATGAGCAGTTCTTC. Protein product: CASSFDSPGRNEQFF.

This clonotype occurred a few times. This chain uses TRBV23-1 with TRBJ1-5; 7 nucleotides line up with TRBD1. TRBV23-1 is reported as an ORF; its role is uncertain. CDR3 length: 16 amino acids. Trimming took 2 bases from V and 0 from J; bases not matched to a gene: 4. Here the CDR3 DNA reads TGCGCCAGCAGTCAACAGACAGGGAATAGCAATCAGCCCCAGCATTTT. This sequence encodes CASSQQTGNSNQPQHF.

This clonotype was counted ten times or more. This rearrangement joins TRBV5-1 to TRBJ1-1; 8 bases fit TRBD1. Germline assignment: CDR1 SGHRS and CDR2 YFSETQ. This CDR3 spans 17 amino acids. V lost 3 bases to trimming and J lost 4 bases; unmatched junction nucleotides: 14. CDR3 DNA sequence: TGCGCCAGCAGCTCTGGGACAGGACGCACCGACGGCACTGAAGCTTTCTTT. This translates into CASSSGTGRTDGTEAFF.

This clonotype was picked up many times. The rearrangement links TRBV7-2 to TRBJ1-5; unclear D gene. Trimming pared 5 bases from V and 6 bases from J, leaving 8 bases between. There are 12 residues in the CDR3. Germline V CDR1 and CDR2: SGHTA, FQGNSA. The CDR3 region has the DNA TGTGCCAGCAGCCCCTCGGGTCAGCCCCAGCATTTT. Amino acids: CASSPSGQPQHF. Looking up the rest from reference TRBV7-2 and TRBJ1-5 gives the full variable domain: GAGVSQSPSNKVTEKGKDVELRCDPISGHTALYWYRQSLGQGLEFLIYFQGNSAPDKSGLPSDRFSAERTGGSVSTLTIQRTQQEDSAVYLCASSPSGQPQHFGDGTRLSIL.

The chain employs TRBV20-1 and TRBJ2-7, with D maybe TRBD1 (5 bases). There are 13 residues in the CDR3. Germline CDR1 and CDR2: DFQATT and SNEGSKA (reference sequence). Deletions cut 1 base from V and 3 bases from J, with 10 bases between. CDR3: CSARVVDIYEQYF. CDR3 DNA: TGCAGTGCTAGAGTCGTGGACATCTACGAGCAGTACTTC.

The rearrangement joins TRBV20-1 to TRBJ2-4, with TRBD2 matching 8 bases. Trimming at V came to 6 bases and at J to 1 base, leaving 5 bases not matched to a gene. Germline V gives CDR1 DFQATT, CDR2 SNEGSKA (reference sequence). The CDR3 has 14 residues. The CDR3 is CSAGGELAKNIQYF. CDR3 coding DNA: TGCAGTGCCGGGGGGGAGCTCGCCAAAAACATTCAGTACTTC.